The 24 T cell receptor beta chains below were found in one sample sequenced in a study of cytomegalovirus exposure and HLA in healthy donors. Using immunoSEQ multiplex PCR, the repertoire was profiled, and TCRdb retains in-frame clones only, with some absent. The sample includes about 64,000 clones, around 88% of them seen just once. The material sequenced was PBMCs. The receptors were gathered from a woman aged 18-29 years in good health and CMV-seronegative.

The chain's CDR3 is CASSEAPGGGSYQETQYF. The CDR3 DNA reads as TGTGCCAGCAGTGAAGCGCCCGGCGGGGGCTCGTACCAAGAGACCCAGTACTTC. The V gene is TRBV6-1, the J gene TRBJ2-5; D might be TRBD2 (7 bases). Trimming cost V 0 bases and J 0 bases, with 17 bases left between them. The CDR3 length is 18 residues. Per germline, CDR1 MNHNS and CDR2 SASEGT.

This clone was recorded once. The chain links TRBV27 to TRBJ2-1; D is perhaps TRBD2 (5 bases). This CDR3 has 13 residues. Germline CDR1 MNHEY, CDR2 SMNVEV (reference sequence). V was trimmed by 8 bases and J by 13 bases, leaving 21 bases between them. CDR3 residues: CASFPRTGGRQFF. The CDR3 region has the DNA TGTGCCAGCTTCCCCCGGACTGGCGGACGCCAGTTCTTC.

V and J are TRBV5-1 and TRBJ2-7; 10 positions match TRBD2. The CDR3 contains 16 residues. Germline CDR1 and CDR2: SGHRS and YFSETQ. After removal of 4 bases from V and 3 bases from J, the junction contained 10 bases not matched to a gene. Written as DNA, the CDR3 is TGCGCCAGCAGCCGCGGGCTAGCGGGAGACCTCTACGAGCAGTACTTC. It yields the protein CASSRGLAGDLYEQYF.

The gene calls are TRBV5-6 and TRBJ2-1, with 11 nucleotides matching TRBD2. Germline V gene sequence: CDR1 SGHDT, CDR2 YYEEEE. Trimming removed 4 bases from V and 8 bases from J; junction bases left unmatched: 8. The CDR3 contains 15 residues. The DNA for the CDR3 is TGTGCCAGCAGCCCACCGGGACTAGCGGTGGATGAGCAGTTCTTC. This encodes CASSPPGLAVDEQFF.

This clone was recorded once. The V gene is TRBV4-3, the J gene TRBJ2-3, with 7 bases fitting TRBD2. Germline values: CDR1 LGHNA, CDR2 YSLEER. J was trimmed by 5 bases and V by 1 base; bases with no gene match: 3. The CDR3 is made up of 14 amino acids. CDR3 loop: CASSQVGREDTQYF. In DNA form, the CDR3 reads TGCGCCAGCAGCCAAGTGGGGAGGGAAGATACGCAGTATTTT.

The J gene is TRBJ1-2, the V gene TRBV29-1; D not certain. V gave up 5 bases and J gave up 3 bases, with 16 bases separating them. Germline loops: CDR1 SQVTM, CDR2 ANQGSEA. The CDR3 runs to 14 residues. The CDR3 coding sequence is TGCAGCGTTACCCCTTTGAGGAGGGACTATGGCTACACCTTC. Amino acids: CSVTPLRRDYGYTF.

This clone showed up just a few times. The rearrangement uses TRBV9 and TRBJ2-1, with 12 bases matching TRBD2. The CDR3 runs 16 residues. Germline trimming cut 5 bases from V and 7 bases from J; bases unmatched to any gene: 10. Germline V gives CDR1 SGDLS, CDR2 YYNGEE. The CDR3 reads CASSLAGLAGENEQFF. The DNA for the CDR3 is TGTGCCAGCAGTCTCGCGGGACTAGCGGGCGAAAATGAGCAGTTCTTC.

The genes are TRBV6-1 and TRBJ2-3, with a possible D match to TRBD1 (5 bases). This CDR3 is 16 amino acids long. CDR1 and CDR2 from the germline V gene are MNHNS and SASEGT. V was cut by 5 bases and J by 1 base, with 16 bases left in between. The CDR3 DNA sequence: TGTGCCAGCAGTCAAGAGCAAGGACACGGCACAGATACGCAGTATTTT. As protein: CASSQEQGHGTDTQYF.

The CDR3 spells CASMNGLAGYNEQFF. CDR3 nucleotides: TGTGCCAGCATGAACGGACTAGCGGGGTACAATGAGCAGTTCTTC. The V and J genes are TRBV27 and TRBJ2-1; 12 bases agree with TRBD2. The V and J ends lost 7 bases and 4 bases, in that order; junction bases with no gene match: 5. This CDR3 is built from 15 residues. Looked up from germline, CDR1 is MNHEY and CDR2 is SMNVEV (reference sequence).

The CDR3 spells CATSVELLSEQYF. CDR3 DNA sequence: TGTGCCACCAGCGTCGAGCTCCTATCCGAGCAGTACTTC. This chain links TRBV15 with TRBJ2-7; D gene uncertain. The germline CDR1 and CDR2 sequences are LNHNV and YYDKDF (reference sequence). The length of the CDR3 is 13 residues. Deletions cut 5 bases from V and 6 bases from J, with 14 bases between.

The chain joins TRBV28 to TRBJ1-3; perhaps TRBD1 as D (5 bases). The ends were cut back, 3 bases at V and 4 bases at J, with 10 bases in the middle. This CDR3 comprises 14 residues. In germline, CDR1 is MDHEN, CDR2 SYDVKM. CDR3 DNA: TGTGCCAGCAGTTTGGACATATCCGGAAACACCATATATTTT. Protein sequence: CASSLDISGNTIYF.

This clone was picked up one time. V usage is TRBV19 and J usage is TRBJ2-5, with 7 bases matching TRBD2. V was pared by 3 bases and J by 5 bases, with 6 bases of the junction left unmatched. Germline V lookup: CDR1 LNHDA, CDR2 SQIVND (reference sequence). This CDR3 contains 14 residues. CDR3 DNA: TGTGCCAGTAGTATGCGGCGGGGAGGGGAGACCCAGTACTTC. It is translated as CASSMRRGGETQYF.

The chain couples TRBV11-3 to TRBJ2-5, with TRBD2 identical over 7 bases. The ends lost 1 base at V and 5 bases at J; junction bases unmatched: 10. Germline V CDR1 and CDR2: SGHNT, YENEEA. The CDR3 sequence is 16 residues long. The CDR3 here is CASSLVLAGATETQYF. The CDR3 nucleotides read TGTGCCAGCAGCTTAGTTTTGGCGGGAGCTACGGAGACCCAGTACTTC.

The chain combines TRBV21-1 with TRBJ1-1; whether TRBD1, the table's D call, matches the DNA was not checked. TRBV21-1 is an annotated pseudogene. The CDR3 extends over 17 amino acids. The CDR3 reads CASGPAGARGMNTEAFF. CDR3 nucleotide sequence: TGTGCCAGCGGCCCTGCAGGGGCCCGGGGAATGAACACTGAAGCTTTCTTT.

Here the CDR3 reads CASTRGTVESEQYF. CDR3 nucleotides: TGTGCCAGCACTCGGGGGACAGTAGAGTCCGAGCAGTACTTC. This chain uses TRBV2 with TRBJ2-7; maybe TRBD1 (7 bases). Trimming left V 7 bases short and J 6 bases short, with 19 bases between. CDR3 length: 14 amino acids. Germline V lookup: CDR1 SNHLY, CDR2 FYNNEI.

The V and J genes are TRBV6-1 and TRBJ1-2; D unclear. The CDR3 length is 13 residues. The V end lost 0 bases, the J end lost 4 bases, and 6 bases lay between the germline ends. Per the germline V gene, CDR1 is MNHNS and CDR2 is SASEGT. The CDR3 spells CASSEANSYGYTF. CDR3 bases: TGTGCCAGCAGTGAAGCCAACAGCTATGGCTACACCTTC.

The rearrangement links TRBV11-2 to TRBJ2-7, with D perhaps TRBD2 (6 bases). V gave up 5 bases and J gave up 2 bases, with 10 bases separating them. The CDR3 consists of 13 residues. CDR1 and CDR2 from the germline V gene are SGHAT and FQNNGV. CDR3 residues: CASSQGLAYEQYF. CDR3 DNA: TGTGCCAGCAGCCAGGGACTTGCCTACGAGCAGTACTTC.

CDR3 sequence reads: CASSAGGGGYTF. The CDR3 region has the DNA TGTGCCAGCAGCGCCGGAGGTGGGGGCTACACCTTC. This chain uses TRBV9 with TRBJ1-2; D gene ambiguous. The CDR3 loop spans 12 amino acids. The V end lost 3 bases, the J end lost 8 bases, and 11 bases lay between the germline ends. CDR1 is SGDLS, CDR2 YYNGEE, per germline.

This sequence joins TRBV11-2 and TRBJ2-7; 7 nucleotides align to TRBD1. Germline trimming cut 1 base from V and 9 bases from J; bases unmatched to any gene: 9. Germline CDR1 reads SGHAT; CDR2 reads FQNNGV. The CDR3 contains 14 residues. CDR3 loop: CASSLGDSGFRQYF. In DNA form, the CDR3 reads TGTGCCAGCAGCTTAGGGGACAGTGGGTTTCGGCAGTACTTC.

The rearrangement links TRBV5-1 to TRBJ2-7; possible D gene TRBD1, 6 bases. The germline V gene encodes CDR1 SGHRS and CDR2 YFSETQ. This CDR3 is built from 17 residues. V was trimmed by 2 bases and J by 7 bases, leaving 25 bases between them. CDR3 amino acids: CASSFSGVRDTRREQYF. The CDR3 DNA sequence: TGCGCCAGCAGCTTTTCAGGGGTCCGGGACACCCGCCGGGAGCAGTACTTC.

CDR3 amino acids: CASSITGQGRLNTEAFF. In DNA form, the CDR3 reads TGTGCCAGCAGTATTACGGGACAGGGGCGATTGAACACTGAAGCTTTCTTT. J is TRBJ1-1 and V is TRBV28; 10 nucleotides match TRBD1. Germline V gene data show CDR1 as MDHEN and CDR2 as SYDVKM. The CDR3 is made up of 17 amino acids. Trimming cost V 5 bases and J 0 bases; bases outside gene matches: 9.

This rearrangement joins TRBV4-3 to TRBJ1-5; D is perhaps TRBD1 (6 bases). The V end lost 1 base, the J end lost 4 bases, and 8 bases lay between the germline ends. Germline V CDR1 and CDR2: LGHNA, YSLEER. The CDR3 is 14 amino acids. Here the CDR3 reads CASSQVQGNQPQHF. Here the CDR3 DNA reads TGCGCCAGCAGCCAAGTCCAGGGGAATCAGCCCCAGCATTTT.

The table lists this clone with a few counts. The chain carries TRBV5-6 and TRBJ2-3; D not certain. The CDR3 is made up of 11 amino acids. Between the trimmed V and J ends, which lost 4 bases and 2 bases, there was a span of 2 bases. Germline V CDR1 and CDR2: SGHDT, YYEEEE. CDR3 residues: CASSHTDTQYF. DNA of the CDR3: TGTGCCAGCAGCCACACAGATACGCAGTATTTT.

CDR3 sequence: CASSPLGQGGVNTEAFF. DNA for the CDR3: TGTGCCAGCTCACCCCTTGGACAGGGGGGTGTAAACACTGAAGCTTTCTTT. The chain recombines TRBV18 with TRBJ1-1; 10 nucleotides line up with TRBD1. Germline CDR1 and CDR2: KGHSH and LQKENI. The CDR3 length is 17 residues. V dropped 3 bases and J dropped 2; count of bases not matched to a gene: 9.